Below, one TCR beta chain is given with its context. The antigen it recognizes is unknown. This sample was included in a study of CXCR3-negative and CXCR3-positive naive CD8 T cells (dated by TCRdb to between 2017 and 2020). Study-wide context: In total, roughly 150 million TRB reads were obtained, or roughly 1.5 +/- 0.3 million reads per library. For the TRBV-TRBJ cluster analysis, the naive subsets came from roughly 5 donors, while the memory cells came from 3 donors. Diversity and physicochemical repertoire analyses were performed on around 10 donors pooled from two independent experiments. The full study reports these points: TRBV-TRBJ usage was similar between naive CXCR3-negative and CXCR3-positive cells from the same donor, while memory cells showed distinct patterns. Compared with CXCR3-negative naive cells, CXCR3-positive naive cells had TRB CDR3s with higher hydrophobicity (lower Kidera factor 4), lower energy, and higher strength and volume indices. Comparably high repertoire diversity was found in both naive subsets, whereas much lower repertoire diversity was found in memory CD8+ T cells. Surface CD5, linked to self-reactivity in mice, was comparable between naive subsets; TCR interaction strength was therefore also inferred from TRB CDR3 physicochemical properties. Freshly isolated PBMCs were used for most assays because CXCR3 expression went down partially after cryopreservation.

Sequencer: NextSeq 550. The Human TCR Profiling Kit (MiLaboratory) was used to prepare UMI-labeled 5' RACE TRB cDNA libraries. The full amount of extracted RNA was used for cDNA synthesis, and the full amount of resulting cDNA was used for PCR amplification. Libraries were prepared in parallel with an identical number of PCR cycles. In the authors' own workflow: With a requirement of at least two reads per UMI, MIGEC and MiXCR extracted about 50,000 +/- 10,000 unique UMI-labeled TRB cDNA molecules per library. On average, each library contained roughly 40,000 +/- 10,000 functional in-frame TRB CDR3 nucleotide clonotypes without stop codons. After downsampling to 5000 UMI-labeled TRB molecules per sample, diversity metrics, including normalized Shannon-Wiener and Chao1, were computed in VDJtools. VDJtools was used to calculate clonotype-size-weighted physicochemical properties of the central five CDR3 residues, namely interaction energy, strength, volume and Kidera factor 4. TCRdb reprocessed the raw reads; every CDR3 protein sequence is a single record, and DNA is not supplied. In this record, the V and J calls reflect TCRdb's handling and not the investigators' own analysis. The sample's table lists a count of 100,000 to 150,000 distinct CDR3 sequences. Just under 0.5% of the sample is taken by the ten largest.

For each CD8+ T cell subset, flow sorting was done in triplicate, and a few hundred thousand cells per subset went directly into RLT lysis buffer. To exclude memory contaminants, naive CD8+ T cells were stringently defined as CD45RO-CCR7+CD27+CD95-. Using standard density gradient centrifugation, peripheral blood mononuclear cells were isolated from buffy coats. A FACSAria III was used to flow-sort naive CXCR3-negative and CXCR3-positive CD8+ T cells. Total RNA was extracted from sorted cells using an RNeasy Mini Kit. Including the terminal cysteine and phenylalanine, the CDR3 comprises 13 residues. This entry has no DNA. The germline V gene provides CDR1 ENHRY and CDR2 SYGVKD.

The specimen was naive CXCR3- CD8+ T cells from blood. Sample cell subset or site, as interpreted from the label and publication: CD45RO-CCR7+CD27+CD95- naive CD8+ T cells lacking CXCR3 (TNR3-). Here the chain combines TRBV10-3 and TRBJ2-7. The sequence came from a human donor in good health. Some clones in this sample may be carry-over from other donors' samples. The CDR3 region has the sequence CAISEEHLYEQYF.